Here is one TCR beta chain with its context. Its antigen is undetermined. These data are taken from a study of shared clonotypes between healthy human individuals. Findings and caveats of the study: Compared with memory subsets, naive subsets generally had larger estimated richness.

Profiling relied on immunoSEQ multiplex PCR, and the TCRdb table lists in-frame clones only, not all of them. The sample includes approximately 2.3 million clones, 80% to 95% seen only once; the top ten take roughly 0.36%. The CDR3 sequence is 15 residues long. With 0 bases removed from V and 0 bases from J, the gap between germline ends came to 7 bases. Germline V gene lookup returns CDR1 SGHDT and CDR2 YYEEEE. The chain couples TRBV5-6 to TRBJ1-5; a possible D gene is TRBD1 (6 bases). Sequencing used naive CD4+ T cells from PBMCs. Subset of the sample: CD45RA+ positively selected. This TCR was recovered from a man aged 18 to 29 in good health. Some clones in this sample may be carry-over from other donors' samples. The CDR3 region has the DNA TGTGCCAGCAGCTTGGCGGGGGCTAGCAATCAGCCCCAGCATTTT. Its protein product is CASSLAGASNQPQHF.